The 26 T cell receptor beta chains below all came from one sample that was sequenced in a study of shared clonotypes between healthy human individuals. TCRdb's copy holds only in-frame clones and misses some; the assay was immunoSEQ multiplex PCR. Of about 1.1 million clones detected, approximately 80% appear once; the ten largest clones hold about 0.89%. The source material was memory CD4+ T cells from PBMCs. Subset denoted: CD45RA-negative fraction. Source of these receptors: a young man in good health. Some clones in this sample may be carry-over from other donors' samples.

This chain links TRBV6-6 with TRBJ2-7; 8 positions match TRBD2. V shed 6 bases and J 10 bases; nucleotides not matched to a gene: 8. The CDR3 length is 12 residues. Germline CDR1 reads MNHNY; CDR2 reads SVGAGI (reference sequence). The CDR3: CASSNSGIQQYF. CDR3 sequence (DNA): TGTGCCAGCAGCAATAGCGGGATTCAACAGTACTTC.

This rearrangement joins TRBV4-1 to TRBJ1-2; D is unresolved. The CDR3 extends over 16 amino acids. Germline loops: CDR1 MGHRA, CDR2 YSYEKL. The V and J ends lost 4 bases and 14 bases respectively, with 29 bases between them. CDR3 DNA sequence: TGCGCCAGCAGCCCCAGTACGGCAATGGAGACCCGAATTAGTACCTTC. This gives the protein CASSPSTAMETRISTF.

In its sample, this clone was seen many times. The V gene is TRBV28, the J gene TRBJ2-7, with TRBD1 matching over 7 bases. The ends lost 6 bases at V and 5 bases at J; junction bases unmatched: 13. The CDR3 length is 15 residues. Germline V gene sequence: CDR1 MDHEN, CDR2 SYDVKM. The CDR3 reads CASSTWRDRVNEQYF. As DNA, the CDR3 is TGTGCCAGCAGCACGTGGCGCGACAGGGTTAACGAGCAGTACTTC.

The rearrangement uses TRBV4-1 and TRBJ2-3; 7 bases are shared with TRBD1. This CDR3 comprises 13 residues. Germline V CDR1 and CDR2: MGHRA, YSYEKL. The ends lost 5 bases at V and 5 bases at J; junction bases unmatched: 4. CDR3 loop: CASSARTGDTQYF. The CDR3 region has the DNA TGCGCCAGCAGCGCAAGGACAGGAGATACGCAGTATTTT.

V is TRBV4-1 and J is TRBJ2-7, with a tentative D call TRBD2 (5 bases). The CDR3 is made up of 17 amino acids. Germline values: CDR1 MGHRA, CDR2 YSYEKL. Trimming removed 10 bases from V and 3 bases from J, with 28 bases in between. The CDR3 loop reads CAIPPMEEDFLDYEQYF. The CDR3 coding sequence is TGCGCCATCCCTCCCATGGAAGAGGACTTTCTCGACTACGAGCAGTACTTC.

The genes are TRBV6-6 and TRBJ2-7; D might be TRBD1 (6 bases). CDR1 is MNHNY and CDR2 is SVGAGI in the germline V gene (reference sequence). Trimming stripped 0 bases from V and 0 bases from J, with 9 bases between. This CDR3 is built from 15 residues. CDR3 nucleotide sequence: TGTGCCAGCAGTTACTCCCAGGGGCCCTCCTACGAGCAGTACTTC. As protein: CASSYSQGPSYEQYF.

This clone was detected only once. The chain uses TRBV5-1 and TRBJ1-5; no clear D. V was clipped by 4 bases and J by 4 bases, with 12 bases between them. The germline gives CDR1 SGHRS, CDR2 YFSETQ. This CDR3 is built from 14 residues. CDR3 amino acids: CASSPDGSNQPQHF. As DNA, the CDR3 is TGCGCCAGCAGCCCGGACGGTTCTAATCAGCCCCAGCATTTT.

CDR3: CASSYTGGGVYEQYF. CDR3 in DNA: TGTGCCAGCAGTTATACCGGTGGTGGGGTTTACGAGCAGTACTTC. The chain uses TRBV6-5 and TRBJ2-7, with no clear D. CDR3 size: 15 residues. Looked up from germline, CDR1 is MNHEY and CDR2 is SVGAGI. The V end was cut by 3 bases, the J end by 4 bases, with 16 bases between.

J is TRBJ2-5 and V is TRBV9, with D tentatively TRBD1 or TRBD2 (5 bases each). V lost 8 bases, J lost 1 base, and 12 bases lay in between. The CDR3 consists of 13 residues. Per germline, CDR1 SGDLS and CDR2 YYNGEE. This CDR3 reads CASSRGAQETQYF. CDR3 DNA: TGTGCCAGTAGCAGAGGGGCCCAAGAGACCCAGTACTTC.

This chain connects TRBV28 to TRBJ1-5; D is undetermined. The CDR3 loop spans 16 amino acids. Trimming removed 8 bases at V and 2 bases at J, with 19 bases between. CDR1 MDHEN and CDR2 SYDVKM come from the germline V gene. The CDR3 sequence: CASSWLGSGGNQPQHF. CDR3 nucleotide sequence: TGTGCCAGCTCCTGGCTTGGATCCGGAGGCAATCAGCCCCAGCATTTT.

V gene TRBV5-1 combines with J gene TRBJ2-7, with D perhaps TRBD1 (6 bases). Per germline, CDR1 SGHRS and CDR2 YFSETQ. CDR3 size: 14 residues. V was clipped by 3 bases and J by 5 bases, with 15 bases between them. CDR3 nucleotide sequence: TGCGCCAGCAGCTCCCTGGACAGCGTCGACGAGCAGTACTTC. This sequence encodes CASSSLDSVDEQYF.

As DNA, the CDR3 is TGTGCCAGCAGTGAAGCATGGGCGGGAGGTACGGAGACCCAGTACTTC. Translated: CASSEAWAGGTETQYF. The chain links TRBV6-1 to TRBJ2-5; 8 nucleotides align to TRBD2. Looked up from germline, CDR1 is MNHNS and CDR2 is SASEGT. The CDR3 runs 16 residues. V dropped 0 bases and J dropped 5; count of bases not matched to a gene: 8.

The chain employs TRBV10-3 and TRBJ2-7; D not certain. Germline lookup yields CDR1 ENHRY and CDR2 SYGVKD. V dropped 1 base and J dropped 4 bases, with 5 bases sitting between them. This CDR3 spans 12 amino acids. CDR3 amino acids: CAISEYDYEQYF. CDR3 sequence (DNA): TGTGCCATCAGTGAGTATGATTACGAGCAGTACTTC.

V usage is TRBV5-5 and J usage is TRBJ1-4, with a tentative D call TRBD1 (6 bases). Germline values: CDR1 SGHKS, CDR2 YYEKEE (reference sequence). V was shortened by 2 bases and J by 3 bases, with 14 bases between the two germline ends. The CDR3 is 16 amino acids. The CDR3 here is CASSFRAGESNEKLFF. CDR3 sequence (DNA): TGTGCCAGCAGCTTTAGAGCAGGGGAATCTAATGAAAAACTGTTTTTT.

The gene calls are TRBV7-9 and TRBJ2-7; D unresolved. Germline V lookup: CDR1 SEHNR, CDR2 FQNEAQ (reference sequence). This CDR3 has 15 amino acids. The V end lost 5 bases, the J end lost 0 bases, and 14 bases lay between the germline ends. The CDR3: CASSQVPSSSYEQYF. The CDR3 nucleotides read TGTGCCAGCAGCCAGGTCCCCTCCAGCTCCTACGAGCAGTACTTC.

This sequence joins TRBV7-3 and TRBJ2-2; a weak D match, TRBD1 (5 bases). Germline CDR1 reads SGHTA; CDR2 reads FQGTGA. Between the trimmed V and J ends, which lost 8 bases and 4 bases, there was a span of 11 bases. This CDR3 contains 13 residues. Here the CDR3 DNA reads TGTGCCAGCTCACAACAGGTCACCGGGGAGCTGTTTTTT. It yields the protein CASSQQVTGELFF.

The rearrangement joins TRBV12-1 to TRBJ2-4; the table's D call TRBD2 went unverified against the DNA. TRBV12-1 is labeled a pseudogene. The CDR3 covers 19 residues. The CDR3 sequence is CASSFGPGLAGWAKNIQYF. In nucleotides, the CDR3 is TGTGCCAGCAGCTTTGGCCCAGGACTAGCGGGGTGGGCCAAAAACATTCAGTACTTC.

This clone was seen only once. This chain links TRBV21-1 with TRBJ1-1. TRBV21-1 is noted as a pseudogene. This CDR3 has 12 amino acids. The CDR3 spells CASSRGYTEAFF. The CDR3 region has the DNA TGTGCCAGCAGCAGGGGGTACACTGAAGCTTTCTTT.

The gene calls are TRBV7-3 and TRBJ2-4; 9 bases match TRBD2. The germline V gene encodes CDR1 SGHTA and CDR2 FQGTGA. V shed 0 bases, J shed 2 bases, and the junction held 5 bases outside the gene matches. CDR3 length: 17 residues. The CDR3 sequence is CASSLTAGGPTKNIQYF. In DNA form, the CDR3 reads TGTGCCAGCAGCTTAACGGCGGGAGGGCCAACCAAAAACATTCAGTACTTC.

The V gene is TRBV5-5, the J gene TRBJ2-3, with D unclear. The germline gives CDR1 SGHKS, CDR2 YYEKEE (reference sequence). V shed 3 bases and J shed 3 bases, with 11 bases lying between them. The CDR3 length is 14 residues. The CDR3 sequence is CASSSPVMTDTQYF. The CDR3 nucleotides are TGTGCCAGCAGCTCGCCCGTTATGACAGATACGCAGTATTTT.

The chain uses TRBV10-3 and TRBJ1-1, with a possible D match to TRBD1 (5 bases). There are 15 residues in the CDR3. The V end lost 6 bases, the J end lost 1 base, and 15 bases lay between the germline ends. Germline V gene lookup returns CDR1 ENHRY and CDR2 SYGVKD. The CDR3 nucleotides read TGTGCCATCAGGGGGGGACTTCTGACGAACACTGAAGCTTTCTTT. Protein: CAIRGGLLTNTEAFF.

Points on this clone: Other DNA sequences from this sample encode an identical CDR3 as well. This chain uses TRBV7-2 with TRBJ1-2; D call uncertain. V lost 3 bases, J lost 3 bases, and 8 bases lay in between. CDR1 is SGHTA, CDR2 FQGNSA, per germline. The CDR3 runs 13 residues. The CDR3 is CASSLRVDYGYTF. DNA for the CDR3: TGTGCCAGCAGCTTGCGGGTCGACTATGGCTACACCTTC.

Written as DNA, the CDR3 is TGTGCCAGCAGTTTATATGGTAGCGGGAGCTATGAGCAGTTCTTC. This gives the protein CASSLYGSGSYEQFF. The chain is built from TRBV27 and TRBJ2-1, with 9 bases aligning to TRBD2. J lost 8 bases, V lost 1 base, and 6 bases had no gene match. Germline CDR1 is MNHEY and CDR2 is SMNVEV (reference sequence). The CDR3 is 15 residues long.

The chain couples TRBV5-6 to TRBJ2-7; 12 bases are a match to TRBD1. CDR3 size: 16 residues. Unmatched junction bases numbered 7, after V lost 1 base and J lost 5 bases. Germline V gene data show CDR1 as SGHDT and CDR2 as YYEEEE. DNA for the CDR3: TGTGCCAGCAGCTTGACCGGGACAGGGGGCATCGACGAGCAGTACTTC. It yields the protein CASSLTGTGGIDEQYF. Complete variable domain (other parts from reference TRBV5-6 and TRBJ2-7): DAGVTQSPTHLIKTRGQQVTLRCSPKSGHDTVSWYQQALGQGPQFIFQYYEEEERQRGNFPDRFSGHQFPNYSSELNVNALLLGDSALYLCASSLTGTGGIDEQYFGPGTRLTVT.

This chain joins TRBV28 and TRBJ1-5; D unresolved. Trimming removed 5 bases at V and 5 bases at J, with 13 bases between. Germline CDR1 and CDR2: MDHEN and SYDVKM. There are 14 residues in the CDR3. The CDR3 loop is CASSTVSGYQPQHF. Written as DNA, the CDR3 is TGTGCCAGCAGTACAGTTTCAGGATATCAGCCCCAGCATTTT. The full variable domain, rest sourced from reference TRBV28 and TRBJ1-5, is DVKVTQSSRYLVKRTGEKVFLECVQDMDHENMFWYRQDPGLGLRLIYFSYDVKMKEKGDIPEGYSVSREKKERFSLILESASTNQTSMYLCASSTVSGYQPQHFGDGTRLSIL.

CDR3 loop: CAWGGPQETQYF. CDR3 sequence (DNA): TGTGCCTGGGGGGGACCGCAAGAGACCCAGTACTTC. The chain has TRBV30 and TRBJ2-5; D assignment may be TRBD1 or TRBD2 (5 bases each). Germline CDR1 GTSNPN, CDR2 SVGIG (reference sequence). This CDR3 region has 12 residues. Between the trimmed V and J ends, which lost 5 bases and 2 bases, there was a span of 9 bases. Drawing the rest from reference TRBV30 and TRBJ2-5, the complete variable domain is SQTIHQWPATLVQPVGSPLSLECTVEGTSNPNLYWYRQAAGRGLQLLFYSVGIGQISSEVPQNLSASRPQDRQFILSSKKLLLSDSGFYLCAWGGPQETQYFGPGTRLLVL.